The clone carrying this TCR beta chain was counted a few times. Its specificity is unknown. The DNA ends 3 residues before the CDR3 does, and the rest of the CDR3 is filled in from the germline J gene. This sample stems from a study of T cell clonality in common variable immunodeficiency. Notes on the study in general: Links between repertoire features and CVID complications were heterogeneity-limited. Reportedly, TCR beta sequences from common variable immunodeficiency showed fewer deletions and N-nucleotide insertions.

The germline CDR1 and CDR2 sequences are DFQATT and SNEGSKA (reference sequence). The CDR3 has 13 amino acids. The V and J ends lost 6 bases and 0 bases respectively, with 11 bases between them. This table comes from immunoSEQ multiplex PCR, and its TCRdb copy is limited to in-frame clones, with some not included. The sample includes about 15,000 clones, none of them occurring once. CVID subjects were neither ill nor on immunomodulatory or immunosuppressive medication at sampling. The receptor comes from a human donor with common variable immunodeficiency. V gene TRBV20-1 combines with J gene TRBJ1-1, with D possibly being TRBD1 (5 bases). The sample taken for sequencing was peripheral blood mononuclear cells. Here the CDR3 reads CSATTVMNTEAFF. CDR3 bases read: TGCAGTGCCACGACAGTCATGAACACTGAA.